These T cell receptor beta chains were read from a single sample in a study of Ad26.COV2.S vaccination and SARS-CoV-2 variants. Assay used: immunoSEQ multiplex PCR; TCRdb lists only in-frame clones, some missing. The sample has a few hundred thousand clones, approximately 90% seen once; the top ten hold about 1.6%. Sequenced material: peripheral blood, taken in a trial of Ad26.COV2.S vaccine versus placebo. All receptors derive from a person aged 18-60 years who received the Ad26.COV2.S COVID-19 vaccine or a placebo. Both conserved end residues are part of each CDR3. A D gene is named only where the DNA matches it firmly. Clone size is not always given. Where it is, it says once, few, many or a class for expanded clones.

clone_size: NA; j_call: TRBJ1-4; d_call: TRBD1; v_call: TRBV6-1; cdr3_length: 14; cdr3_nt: TGTGCCAGCAGTGAAGAGACAGGGTGGGGAAAACTGTTTTTT; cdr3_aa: CASSEETGWGKLFF
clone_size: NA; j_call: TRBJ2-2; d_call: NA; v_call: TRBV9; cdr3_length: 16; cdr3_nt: TGTGCCAGCAGCGAAGGGACACTAGTGAACACCGGGGAGCTGTTTTTT; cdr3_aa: CASSEGTLVNTGELFF
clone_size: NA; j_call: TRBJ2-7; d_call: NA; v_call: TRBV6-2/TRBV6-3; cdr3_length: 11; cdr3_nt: TGTGCCAGCAGTTTTCACTACGAGCAGTACTTC; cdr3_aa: CASSFHYEQYF
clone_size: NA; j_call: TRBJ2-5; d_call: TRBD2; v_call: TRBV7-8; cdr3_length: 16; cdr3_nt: TGTGCCAGCAGCTTAGCGACTAGCGGGGGTAGGGAGACCCAGTACTTC; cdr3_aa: CASSLATSGGRETQYF
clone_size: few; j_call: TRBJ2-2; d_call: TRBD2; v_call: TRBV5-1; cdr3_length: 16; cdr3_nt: TGCGCCAGCAGCTTGGCTGGGACTAGCGAAACCGGGGAGCTGTTTTTT; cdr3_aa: CASSLAGTSETGELFF
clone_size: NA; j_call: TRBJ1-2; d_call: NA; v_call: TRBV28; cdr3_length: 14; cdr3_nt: TGTGCCAGCAGTTTTGGGTCCACCGATTATGGCTACACCTTC; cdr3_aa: CASSFGSTDYGYTF
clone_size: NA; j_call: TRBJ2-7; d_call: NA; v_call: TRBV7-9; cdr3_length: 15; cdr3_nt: TGTGCCAGCAGCCTTCCCAGGATTGGGGAATCCGAGCAGTACTTC; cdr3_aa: CASSLPRIGESEQYF
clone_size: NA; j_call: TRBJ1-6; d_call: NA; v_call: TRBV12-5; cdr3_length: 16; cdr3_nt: TGTGCTAGTGGTGCCCTACCAGGGTCTACCAATTCACCCCTCCACTTT; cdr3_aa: CASGALPGSTNSPLHF
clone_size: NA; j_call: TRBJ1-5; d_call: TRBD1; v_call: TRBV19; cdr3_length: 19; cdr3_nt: TGTGCCAGTACCGATAAGGGACAGGGGGTGACAAGGGGCAATCAGCCCCAGCATTTT; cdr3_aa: CASTDKGQGVTRGNQPQHF
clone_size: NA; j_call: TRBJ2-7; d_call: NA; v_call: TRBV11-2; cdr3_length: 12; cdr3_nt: TGTGCCAGCAGCTTAGCGTCTGGCGAGCAGTACTTC; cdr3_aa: CASSLASGEQYF
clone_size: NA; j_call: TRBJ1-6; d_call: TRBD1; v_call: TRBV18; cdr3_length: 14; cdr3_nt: TGTGCCAGCTCACGGGACAGAGATAATTCACCCCTCCACTTT; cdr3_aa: CASSRDRDNSPLHF
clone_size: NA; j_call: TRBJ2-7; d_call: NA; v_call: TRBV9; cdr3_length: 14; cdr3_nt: TGTGCCAGCAGCGTTGGAGGAAGCTCCTACGAGCAGTACTTC; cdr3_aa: CASSVGGSSYEQYF
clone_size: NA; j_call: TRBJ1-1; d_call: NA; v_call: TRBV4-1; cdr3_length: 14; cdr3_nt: TGCGCCAGCAGGGCCCCACTGAGGGGCACTGAAGCTTTCTTT; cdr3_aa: CASRAPLRGTEAFF
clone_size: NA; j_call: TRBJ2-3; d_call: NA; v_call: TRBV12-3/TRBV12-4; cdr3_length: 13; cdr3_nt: TGTGCCAGCAGGTCAGCTAGCACAGATACGCAGTATTTT; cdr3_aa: CASRSASTDTQYF
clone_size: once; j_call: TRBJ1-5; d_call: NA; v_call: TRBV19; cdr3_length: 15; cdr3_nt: TGTGCCAGTAGTCCTGTGGGGGAGGGCCATCAGCCCCAGCATTTT; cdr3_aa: CASSPVGEGHQPQHF
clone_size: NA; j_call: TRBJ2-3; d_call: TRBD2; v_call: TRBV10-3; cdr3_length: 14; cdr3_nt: TGTGCCATCGGGAGGGTTTCTAGCACAGATACGCAGTATTTT; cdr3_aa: CAIGRVSSTDTQYF
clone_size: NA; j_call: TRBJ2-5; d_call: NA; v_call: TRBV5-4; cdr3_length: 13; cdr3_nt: TGTGCCAGCAGCCGGGACTCCTCGGAGACCCAGTACTTC; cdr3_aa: CASSRDSSETQYF
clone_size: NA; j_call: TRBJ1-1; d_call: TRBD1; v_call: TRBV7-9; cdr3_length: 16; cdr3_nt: TGTGCCAGCAGCCAGTACCGGGACAGGGTGAACACTGAAGCTTTCTTT; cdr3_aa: CASSQYRDRVNTEAFF
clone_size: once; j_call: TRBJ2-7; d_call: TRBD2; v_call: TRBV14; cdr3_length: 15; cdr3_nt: TGTGCCAGCAGCCGTAGCGGGGGGGCCGTCTACGAGCAGTACTTC; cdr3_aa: CASSRSGGAVYEQYF
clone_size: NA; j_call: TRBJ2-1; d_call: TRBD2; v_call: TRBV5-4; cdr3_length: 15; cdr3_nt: TGTGCCAGCAGCTGGCCTGGTAGCGGGAACAATGAGCAGTTCTTC; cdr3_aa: CASSWPGSGNNEQFF
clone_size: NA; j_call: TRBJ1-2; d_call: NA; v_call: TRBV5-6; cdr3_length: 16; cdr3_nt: TGTGCCAGCAGCAGAGGGGCAGGAATGGATTACTATGGCTACACCTTC; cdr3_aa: CASSRGAGMDYYGYTF
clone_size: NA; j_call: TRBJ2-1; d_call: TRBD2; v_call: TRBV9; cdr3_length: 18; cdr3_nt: TGTGCCAGCAGCGTAGGTAGGTCTAGCGGAGACTACTACAATGAGCAGTTCTTC; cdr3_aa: CASSVGRSSGDYYNEQFF
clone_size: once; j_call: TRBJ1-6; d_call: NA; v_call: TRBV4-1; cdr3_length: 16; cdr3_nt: TGCGCCAGCAGCCAGGCGCAGGTCTCCTATAATTCACCCCTCCACTTT; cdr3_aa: CASSQAQVSYNSPLHF
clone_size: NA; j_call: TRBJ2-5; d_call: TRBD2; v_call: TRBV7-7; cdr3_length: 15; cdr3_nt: TGTGCCAGCAGCCACTCTAGCGGGGTGGTGGAGACCCAGTACTTC; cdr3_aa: CASSHSSGVVETQYF
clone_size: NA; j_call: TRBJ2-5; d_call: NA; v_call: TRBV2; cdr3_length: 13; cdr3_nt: TGTGCCAGCAGTCTTCTGGGGCAAGAGACCCAGTACTTC; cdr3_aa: CASSLLGQETQYF
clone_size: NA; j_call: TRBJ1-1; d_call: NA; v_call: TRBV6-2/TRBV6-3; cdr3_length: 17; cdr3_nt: TGTGCCAGCAGTTCTTTACGGATGGGGGGCGCAGACACTGAAGCTTTCTTT; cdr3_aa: CASSSLRMGGADTEAFF
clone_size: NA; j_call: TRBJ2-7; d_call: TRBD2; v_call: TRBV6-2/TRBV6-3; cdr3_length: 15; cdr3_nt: TGTGCCAGCAGTTACGAGGCGGGGGGAGCCTACGAGCAGTACTTC; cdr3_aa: CASSYEAGGAYEQYF
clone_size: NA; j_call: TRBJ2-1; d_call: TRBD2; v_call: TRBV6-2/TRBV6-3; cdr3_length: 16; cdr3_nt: TGTGCCAGCAGTTCGCCCCTAGCGGGGACGTTTAATGAGCAGTTCTTC; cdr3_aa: CASSSPLAGTFNEQFF
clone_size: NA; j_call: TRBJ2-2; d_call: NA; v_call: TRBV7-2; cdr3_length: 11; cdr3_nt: TGTGCCAGCAGTTTAACCGGGGAGCTGTTTTTT; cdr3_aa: CASSLTGELFF
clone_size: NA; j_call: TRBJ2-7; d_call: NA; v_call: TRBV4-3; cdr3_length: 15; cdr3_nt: TGCGCCAGCAGCCAAGAACAACCCGGGCCCTACGAGCAGTACTTC; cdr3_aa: CASSQEQPGPYEQYF
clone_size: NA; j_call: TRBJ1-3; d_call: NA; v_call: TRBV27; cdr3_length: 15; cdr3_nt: TGTGCCAGCAGTCCCCTCCGAGCTCGGGGAAACACCATATATTTT; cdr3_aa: CASSPLRARGNTIYF
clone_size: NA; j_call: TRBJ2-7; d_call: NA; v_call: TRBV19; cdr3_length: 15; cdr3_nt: TGTGCCAGTAGTATTGGAGGGGGCGCTTTTTACGAGCAGTACTTC; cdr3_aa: CASSIGGGAFYEQYF
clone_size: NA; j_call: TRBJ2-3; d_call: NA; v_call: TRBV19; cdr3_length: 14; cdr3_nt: TGTGCCAGTAGTATACAGACAAGCACAGATACGCAGTATTTT; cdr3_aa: CASSIQTSTDTQYF
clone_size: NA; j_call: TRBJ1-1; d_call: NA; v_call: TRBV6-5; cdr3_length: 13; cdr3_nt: TGTGCCAGCAGTATTACAGTGAACACTGAAGCTTTCTTT; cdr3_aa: CASSITVNTEAFF
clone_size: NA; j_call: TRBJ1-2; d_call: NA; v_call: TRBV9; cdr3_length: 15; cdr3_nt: TGTGCCAGCAGCGTAGATGCGGGGGCTAACTATGGCTACACCTTC; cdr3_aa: CASSVDAGANYGYTF
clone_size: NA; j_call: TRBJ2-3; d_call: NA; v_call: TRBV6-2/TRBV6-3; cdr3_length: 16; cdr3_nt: TGTGCCAGCAGTTACCATATACGTCTCGGCACAGATACGCAGTATTTT; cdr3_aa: CASSYHIRLGTDTQYF
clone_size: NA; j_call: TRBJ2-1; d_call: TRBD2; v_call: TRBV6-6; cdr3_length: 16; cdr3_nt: TGTGCCAGCAGTCCCACCGGGACTAGCAGCGTGTATGAGCAGTTCTTC; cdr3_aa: CASSPTGTSSVYEQFF